The 6 T cell receptor beta chains presented below share a single source sample, sequenced in a study of shared clonotypes between healthy human individuals. The table came from immunoSEQ multiplex PCR; TCRdb's copy has only in-frame clones and leaves some out. The sample lists roughly 810,000 clones; 96% were seen once. CD8 cells classed as naive were CD45RO-negative and positively selected for CCR7, excluding terminally differentiated effector memory CD45RA+ cells. Sequencing was carried out using naive CD8+ T cells sorted from blood. Receptor source: a young man in good health.

This chain connects TRBV7-9 to TRBJ1-1, with D uncertain. V gave up 1 base and J gave up 2 bases, with 11 bases separating them. The CDR3 extends over 15 amino acids. Looked up from germline, CDR1 is SEHNR and CDR2 is FQNEAQ (reference sequence). For the CDR3, the DNA is TGTGCCAGCAGCTTAGTGGCCGGGAGAAACACTGAAGCTTTCTTT. It yields the protein CASSLVAGRNTEAFF. Full variable domain (missing parts from reference TRBV7-9 and TRBJ1-1): DTGVSQNPRHKITKRGQNVTFRCDPISEHNRLYWYRQTLGQGPEFLTYFQNEAQLEKSRLLSDRFSAERPKGSFSTLEIQRTEQGDSAMYLCASSLVAGRNTEAFFGQGTRLTVV.

The rearrangement uses TRBV9 and TRBJ2-2; no definite D call. Between the trimmed V and J ends, which lost 3 bases and 5 bases, there was a span of 17 bases. Germline values: CDR1 SGDLS, CDR2 YYNGEE. This CDR3 has 16 amino acids. CDR3 loop: CASSERTSTVTGELFF. Here the CDR3 DNA reads TGTGCCAGCAGCGAAAGAACCTCAACGGTAACCGGGGAGCTGTTTTTT. Combining the CDR3 with reference TRBV9 and TRBJ2-2 gives the whole variable domain DSGVTQTPKHLITATGQRVTLRCSPRSGDLSVYWYQQSLDQGLQFLIQYYNGEERAKGNILERFSAQQFPDLHSELNLSSLELGDSALYFCASSERTSTVTGELFFGEGSRLTVL.

The chain links TRBV6-1 to TRBJ2-1; D remains unclear. The germline gives CDR1 MNHNS, CDR2 SASEGT. The CDR3 extends over 15 amino acids. Trimming removed 3 bases at V and 0 bases at J, with 9 bases between. The DNA of the CDR3 is TGTGCCAGCAGTGATCTTAGTATCTCCTACAATGAGCAGTTCTTC. Its translation: CASSDLSISYNEQFF.

The chain combines TRBV7-6 with TRBJ1-1; 8 bases map to TRBD1. V lost 4 bases, J lost 9 bases, and 4 bases stayed unmatched. The CDR3 covers 12 residues. The germline CDR1 and CDR2 sequences are SGHVS and FNYEAQ. The CDR3 coding sequence is TGTGCCAGCAGCTCCAGACAGGGGAAAGCTTTCTTT. Translated, it gives CASSSRQGKAFF.

The chain has TRBV11-3 and TRBJ2-1; 9 positions match TRBD2. Germline V lookup: CDR1 SGHNT, CDR2 YENEEA. With 3 bases clipped from V and 4 bases from J, the junction kept 10 bases outside the gene matches. The CDR3 contains 17 residues. The CDR3 bases are TGTGCCAGCAGCTTGGTGGCTAGCGGGAAGTTATACAATGAGCAGTTCTTC. Its translation is CASSLVASGKLYNEQFF.

The V and J genes are TRBV7-3 and TRBJ2-1; possibly TRBD1 for D (5 bases). Trimming took off 3 bases at V and 5 bases at J, with 14 bases between the two ends. The germline V gene encodes CDR1 SGHTA and CDR2 FQGTGA. The CDR3 has 15 amino acids. In DNA, the CDR3 is TGTGCCAGCAGCTTCGACAGCTCCTCGAACAATGAGCAGTTCTTC. Translated, it gives CASSFDSSSNNEQFF.